The rows below give T cell receptor beta chains drawn from one sample of a study of blood T cell repertoires in COVID-19. TCRdb keeps only in-frame clones here, not all; method: immunoSEQ multiplex PCR. Among over 100,000 clones listed, around 90% were seen once. Sequencing was performed on peripheral blood. These receptors were collected from a man aged 50 to 60 with active COVID-19. Both conserved end residues are part of each CDR3. The order of the fields is J gene, V gene, clone size, CDR3 protein. Some rows mark clone size as missing; the rest say once, few, many or name a class of expanded clone.

TRBJ1-5,TRBV6-5,.,CASMGRHSNQPQHF
TRBJ2-2,TRBV6-5,.,CASSYMGQRTGELFF
TRBJ2-4,TRBV3-1/TRBV3-2,.,CASSQGQGNIQYF
TRBJ2-1,TRBV18,.,CASSPVSGGYNEQFF
TRBJ2-5,TRBV2,.,CASSDLAGGPGVMETQYF
TRBJ2-7,TRBV12-5,.,CASGLIPSYEQYF
TRBJ2-3,TRBV7-2,.,CASSLASGPGTQYF
TRBJ1-5,TRBV5-4,.,CASSLRGAEPQHF
TRBJ1-6,TRBV6-5,once,CASRGQGPNSPLHF
TRBJ2-7,TRBV27,.,CASSFRRASSSYEQYF
TRBJ1-2,TRBV6-5,.,CASSRTHFTYGYTF
TRBJ2-5,TRBV7-2,.,CASNPGTDQETQYF
TRBJ1-5,TRBV6-4,.,CASSDMGQGIISNQPQHF
TRBJ1-1,TRBV11-2,.,CASRRPGLRGTEAFF
TRBJ2-5,TRBV5-5,once,CASSLEGQMHGETQYF
TRBJ2-3,TRBV19,.,CASSIDLWGAGGLDTQYF
TRBJ2-5,TRBV18,.,CASSPAGVRETQYF
TRBJ1-1,TRBV11-2,.,CASSWTGVTEAFF
TRBJ1-4,TRBV27,.,CASSLRFDFDEKLFF
TRBJ1-2,TRBV9,.,CASSTGLGYTF
TRBJ1-4,TRBV18,.,CASSPGGFETNEKLFF
TRBJ2-3,TRBV6-6,.,CAISGGRGTDTQYF
TRBJ2-2,TRBV27,once,CASKQGARVNTGELFF
TRBJ2-1,TRBV5-1,.,CASSLGRGYYNEQFF
TRBJ2-4,TRBV6-5,.,CASSRDKGKNIQYF
TRBJ2-3,TRBV12-5,.,CASGLGTKNTDTQYF